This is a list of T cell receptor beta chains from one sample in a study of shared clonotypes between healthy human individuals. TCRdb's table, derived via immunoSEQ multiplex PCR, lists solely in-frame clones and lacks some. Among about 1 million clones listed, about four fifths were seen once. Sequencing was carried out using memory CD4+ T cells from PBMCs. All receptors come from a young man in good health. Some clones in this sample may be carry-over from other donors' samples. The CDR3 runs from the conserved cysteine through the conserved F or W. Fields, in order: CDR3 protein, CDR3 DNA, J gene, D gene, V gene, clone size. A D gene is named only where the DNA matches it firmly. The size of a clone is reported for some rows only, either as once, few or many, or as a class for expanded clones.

CDR3aa: CASSLGDGGRKGYTF; CDR3nt: TGTGCCAGCAGCTTAGGGGATGGGGGACGGAAAGGCTACACCTTC; j_gene: TRBJ1-2; d_gene: -; v_gene: TRBV11-2; abundance: -
CDR3aa: CASSVSGQGGGEQYF; CDR3nt: TGTGCCAGCAGCGTTTCGGGACAGGGAGGGGGCGAGCAGTACTTC; j_gene: TRBJ2-7; d_gene: TRBD1; v_gene: TRBV9; abundance: -
CDR3aa: CASRRSGGFLNEQFF; CDR3nt: TGTGCCAGCAGGCGTTCGGGAGGGTTTCTCAATGAGCAGTTCTTC; j_gene: TRBJ2-1; d_gene: TRBD2; v_gene: TRBV28; abundance: once
CDR3aa: CASSLGGRNDEQFF; CDR3nt: TGTGCCAGCAGCTTGGGAGGCCGGAACGATGAGCAGTTCTTC; j_gene: TRBJ2-1; d_gene: -; v_gene: TRBV5-4; abundance: -
CDR3aa: CASSLGEGYTF; CDR3nt: TGTGCCAGCAGTTTGGGAGAGGGCTACACCTTC; j_gene: TRBJ1-2; d_gene: -; v_gene: TRBV28; abundance: -
CDR3aa: CASSPPADRGELFF; CDR3nt: TGTGCCAGCTCACCACCGGCGGACAGGGGGGAGCTGTTTTTT; j_gene: TRBJ2-2; d_gene: TRBD1; v_gene: TRBV18; abundance: -
CDR3aa: CASSQAGLEKLFF; CDR3nt: TGCGCCAGCAGCCAAGCAGGGTTGGAAAAACTGTTTTTT; j_gene: TRBJ1-4; d_gene: -; v_gene: TRBV4-3; abundance: -
CDR3aa: CASSLDRDEQYF; CDR3nt: TGTGCCAGCAGCTTGGACAGGGACGAGCAGTACTTC; j_gene: TRBJ2-7; d_gene: TRBD1; v_gene: TRBV7-6; abundance: -
CDR3aa: CASSFFSEGSEQYF; CDR3nt: TGTGCCAGCAGCTTTTTCAGCGAGGGAAGCGAGCAGTACTTC; j_gene: TRBJ2-7; d_gene: -; v_gene: TRBV7-9; abundance: few
CDR3aa: CASSFLQPYEQYF; CDR3nt: TGTGCCAGCAGTTTCCTCCAACCCTACGAGCAGTACTTC; j_gene: TRBJ2-7; d_gene: -; v_gene: TRBV27; abundance: once
CDR3aa: CAWTLGVGVGGYGYTF; CDR3nt: TGTGCCTGGACCCTGGGGGTCGGGGTAGGAGGGTATGGCTACACCTTC; j_gene: TRBJ1-2; d_gene: -; v_gene: TRBV30; abundance: few
CDR3aa: CASSQGPSQGLSGNTIYF; CDR3nt: TGTGCCAGCAGCCAAGGCCCTAGTCAGGGGCTCTCTGGAAACACCATATATTTT; j_gene: TRBJ1-3; d_gene: -; v_gene: TRBV4-2; abundance: -
CDR3aa: CASSYSPAGALDTQYF; CDR3nt: TGTGCCAGCAGCTACTCCCCAGCGGGGGCATTGGATACGCAGTATTTT; j_gene: TRBJ2-3; d_gene: TRBD2; v_gene: TRBV6-7; abundance: -
CDR3aa: CASSPRTINNLMNTEAFF; CDR3nt: TGTGCCAGCTCACCAAGGACGATTAACAACCTTATGAACACTGAAGCTTTCTTT; j_gene: TRBJ1-1; d_gene: -; v_gene: TRBV18; abundance: -
CDR3aa: CASSRDIPGNEKLFF; CDR3nt: TGTGCCAGTAGTAGGGACATACCTGGGAATGAAAAACTGTTTTTT; j_gene: TRBJ1-4; d_gene: -; v_gene: TRBV19; abundance: -
CDR3aa: CASKFNRDPLYGYTF; CDR3nt: TGTGCCAGCAAATTTAACAGGGACCCTCTCTATGGCTACACCTTC; j_gene: TRBJ1-2; d_gene: -; v_gene: TRBV6-1; abundance: -
CDR3aa: CASSLGRGDTQYF; CDR3nt: TGTGCCAGCAGCTTAGGGAGGGGGGATACGCAGTATTTT; j_gene: TRBJ2-3; d_gene: -; v_gene: TRBV7-9; abundance: -
CDR3aa: CASSPGRGGPYEQYF; CDR3nt: TGCGCCAGCAGCCCGGGACGGGGGGGACCCTACGAGCAGTACTTC; j_gene: TRBJ2-7; d_gene: TRBD2; v_gene: TRBV4-3; abundance: once
CDR3aa: CASSLGPPQSYYGYTF; CDR3nt: TGCGCCAGCAGCTTGGGGCCACCCCAGTCGTACTATGGCTACACCTTC; j_gene: TRBJ1-2; d_gene: -; v_gene: TRBV5-1; abundance: -
CDR3aa: CASREGDQPQHF; CDR3nt: TGTGCCAGTAGGGAAGGGGATCAGCCCCAGCATTTT; j_gene: TRBJ1-5; d_gene: -; v_gene: TRBV19; abundance: -
CDR3aa: CASSIELWGNTEAFF; CDR3nt: TGTGCCAGTAGTATAGAGCTGTGGGGGAACACTGAAGCTTTCTTT; j_gene: TRBJ1-1; d_gene: -; v_gene: TRBV19; abundance: -
CDR3aa: CASRGAHAGELFF; CDR3nt: TGTGCCAGCAGAGGGGCCCACGCCGGGGAGCTGTTTTTT; j_gene: TRBJ2-2; d_gene: -; v_gene: TRBV2; abundance: -
CDR3aa: CASSLVRDRQETQYF; CDR3nt: TGTGCCAGCAGCTTAGTACGGGACAGGCAAGAGACCCAGTACTTC; j_gene: TRBJ2-5; d_gene: TRBD1; v_gene: TRBV7-2; abundance: -
CDR3aa: CASSKGPQGAGANVLTF; CDR3nt: TGTGCCAGTAGTAAGGGACCACAGGGAGCTGGGGCCAACGTCCTGACTTTC; j_gene: TRBJ2-6; d_gene: -; v_gene: TRBV19; abundance: once
CDR3aa: CASSSSIQTGGYGYTF; CDR3nt: TGTGCCAGCAGCTCATCGATCCAAACAGGGGGGTACGGCTACACCTTC; j_gene: TRBJ1-2; d_gene: TRBD1; v_gene: TRBV7-2; abundance: once
CDR3aa: CASSWQVPGQETQYF; CDR3nt: TGCGCCAGCAGCTGGCAGGTCCCGGGCCAAGAGACCCAGTACTTC; j_gene: TRBJ2-5; d_gene: -; v_gene: TRBV5-1; abundance: -
CDR3aa: CASSLVSALRTDTQYF; CDR3nt: TGCGCCAGCAGCTTAGTGTCAGCCTTGCGGACAGATACGCAGTATTTT; j_gene: TRBJ2-3; d_gene: -; v_gene: TRBV5-1; abundance: -
CDR3aa: CASRNKPGEKLFF; CDR3nt: TGTGCCAGCAGGAACAAACCCGGTGAAAAACTGTTTTTT; j_gene: TRBJ1-4; d_gene: -; v_gene: TRBV7-2; abundance: -